What follows is one TCR beta chain and its context. The sample originates from a study of blood T cell repertoires in COVID-19. In the study overall: Sample material is recorded as cDNA or gDNA derived from T cells, B-cell-depleted T cells, or PBMCs.

Trimming removed 6 bases from V and 4 bases from J, with 12 bases in between. Germline values: CDR1 SGHNT, CDR2 YENEEA. CDR3 length: 14 amino acids. As handled by the study authors: Estimated nucleated cell counts came from reference gene primer amplification. Method: immunoSEQ multiplex PCR; TCRdb's copy keeps in-frame clones and lacks some. V, J and clone size reflect that table, while D and trimming were determined from the DNA. The table records approximately 100,000 clones, about 91% of them present only once. Sequenced input: peripheral blood. This clonotype was obtained from a woman aged 80 or over with active COVID-19. The chain joins TRBV11-3 to TRBJ2-2; D perhaps matches TRBD2 (5 bases). The CDR3 reads CASSDRGRTGELFF. CDR3 nucleotide sequence: TGTGCCAGCAGTGATCGGGGTCGCACCGGGGAGCTGTTTTTT.